One and the same sample provided the 16 T cell receptor beta chains below, sequenced in a study of breast tumors, draining lymph nodes, adjacent tissues. The lymph nodes were axillary draining lymph nodes from breast cancer patients. TCRdb recomputed calls from the multiplex PCR reads with MiXCR, one row per CDR3 protein. Altogether around 230,000 distinct CDR3 sequences are present, under 35% being singletons, with the ten largest covering about 3.9%. The sequenced sample was axillary lymph node tissue. The source of these receptors is a female donor with breast cancer. Some clones in this sample may be carry-over from other donors' samples.

This clonotype occurred a few times. V is TRBV15 and J is TRBJ1-1, with no clear D. The CDR3 contains 13 residues. Looked up from germline, CDR1 is LNHNV and CDR2 is YYDKDF (reference sequence). V was trimmed by 0 bases and J by 1 base, leaving 3 bases between them. The CDR3 here is CATSRDGNTEAFF. The CDR3 DNA is TGTGCCACCAGCAGAGACGGGAACACTGAAGCTTTCTTT. The full variable domain, with the rest looked up from reference TRBV15 and TRBJ1-1, is DAMVIQNPRYQVTQFGKPVTLSCSQTLNHNVMYWYQQKSSQAPKLLFHYYDKDFNNEADTPDNFQSRRPNTSFCFLDIRSPGLGDTAMYLCATSRDGNTEAFFGQGTRLTVV.

This clonotype was found many times. The V and J genes are TRBV7-9 and TRBJ2-7, with 7 bases matching TRBD2. The germline V gene encodes CDR1 SEHNR and CDR2 FQNEAQ (reference sequence). The length of the CDR3 is 14 residues. The trim removed 3 bases at V and 3 bases at J, leaving 5 bases unmatched. The CDR3 DNA sequence: TGTGCCAGCAGCTTCGCGGGAGAAATCTACGAGCAGTACTTC. Translation: CASSFAGEIYEQYF. Full variable domain (remainder filled in from reference TRBV7-9 and TRBJ2-7): DTGVSQNPRHKITKRGQNVTFRCDPISEHNRLYWYRQTLGQGPEFLTYFQNEAQLEKSRLLSDRFSAERPKGSFSTLEIQRTEQGDSAMYLCASSFAGEIYEQYFGPGTRLTVT.

This clonotype turned up a few times. The V and J genes are TRBV28 and TRBJ2-6, with 7 bases identical to TRBD2. The CDR3 has 17 amino acids. J gave up 0 bases and V 1 base, and 3 bases lay outside the gene matches. Germline CDR1 and CDR2: MDHEN and SYDVKM. CDR3 bases: TGTGCCAGCAGTTTATCTAGCGGTAGCTCTGGGGCCAACGTCCTGACTTTC. Its protein is CASSLSSGSSGANVLTF.

The V gene is TRBV6-6, the J gene TRBJ1-2, with D unresolved. CDR3 size: 11 residues. The V and J ends lost 2 bases and 12 bases respectively, with 10 bases between them. Germline V gives CDR1 MNHNY, CDR2 SVGAGI (reference sequence). The CDR3 loop reads CASSYGESDTF. CDR3 DNA sequence: TGTGCCAGCAGTTACGGGGAGAGCGACACCTTC.

At least ten counts were recorded for this clonotype. The chain joins TRBV20-1 to TRBJ2-1, with TRBD2 as a possible D gene (7 bases). CDR1 DFQATT and CDR2 SNEGSKA come from the germline V gene (reference sequence). CDR3 size: 17 residues. Trimming pared 2 bases from V and 4 bases from J, leaving 21 bases between. The CDR3 nucleotides are TGCAGTGCTAGACATCGTGGGGGCGGGAGTGGGTACAATGAGCAGTTCTTC. It translates to CSARHRGGGSGYNEQFF.

For this clonotype: At one boundary the junction diverges from the germline segment, which might be a read error. The chain joins TRBV20-1 to TRBJ2-1, with 8 bases aligning to TRBD2. Germline V gene lookup returns CDR1 DFQATT and CDR2 SNEGSKA (reference sequence). CDR3 length: 12 residues. CDR3 in DNA: TGCAGTGGCTCCGCGGGAGGAATTGAGCCGTTCTTC. It specifies CSGSAGGIEPFF.

V is TRBV7-2 and J is TRBJ1-2; 7 bases agree with TRBD1. CDR3 length equals 15 residues. Germline lookup yields CDR1 SGHTA and CDR2 FQGNSA. J was trimmed by 5 bases and V by 1 base; bases with no gene match: 7. This chain's CDR3 is CASSLGAQGEYGYTF. The CDR3 DNA follows: TGTGCCAGCAGCTTAGGGGCCCAGGGGGAGTATGGCTACACCTTC.

The V gene is TRBV29-1, the J gene TRBJ1-2, with D maybe TRBD1 (5 bases). Trimming removed 7 bases from V and 0 bases from J, with 12 bases in between. CDR1 is SQVTM and CDR2 is ANQGSEA in the germline V gene. The CDR3 loop spans 13 amino acids. The CDR3 DNA follows: TGCAGCGCGCAGACAGACGCTAACTATGGCTACACCTTC. Translated, it gives CSAQTDANYGYTF.

This clonotype was observed many times. This may stem from a read error, because a much larger clone lies one nucleotide away. The genes are TRBV9 and TRBJ2-1; 8 bases map to TRBD2. Germline V gene lookup returns CDR1 SGDLS and CDR2 YYNGEE. The CDR3 loop spans 17 amino acids. In DNA form, the CDR3 reads TGTGCCAGCAGCTCCCGAAGCGGGAGATCCTCCTACACTGAGCAGTTCTTC. The encoded protein is CASSSRSGRSSYTEQFF.

This clonotype was recorded many times. The rearrangement uses TRBV2 and TRBJ1-6, with D possibly being TRBD1 (6 bases). The V end was cut by 2 bases, the J end by 10 bases, with 15 bases between. CDR1 SNHLY and CDR2 FYNNEI come from the germline V gene. The CDR3 runs to 15 residues. CDR3 DNA: TGTGCCAGCAGTGAAAGGAGGGCAGGGGAATCACCCCTCCACTTT. Its translation is CASSERRAGESPLHF.

This clonotype was seen only a few times. With a much larger clone just one base away, this may be a read error. The conserved final phenylalanine or tryptophan is absent from the CDR3, which likely points to a read error. The chain couples TRBV7-3 to TRBJ2-5; perhaps TRBD2 as D (6 bases). The V gene's germline CDR1 is SGHTA and CDR2 FQGTGA. The V gene lost 2 bases and the J gene lost 1 base, with 8 bases spanning the gap. The CDR3 runs 14 residues. Here the CDR3 reads CASSLGGSQETQYL. CDR3 nucleotide sequence: TGTGCCAGCAGCTTAGGGGGGTCCCAAGAGACCCAGTACCTC.

This clonotype is deemed medium-sized. This sequence joins TRBV2 and TRBJ2-1; 7 positions match TRBD1. CDR1 SNHLY and CDR2 FYNNEI come from the germline V gene. The CDR3 totals 15 residues. J lost 4 bases, V lost 6 bases, and 9 bases had no gene match. This CDR3 reads CASRLPGQYYNEQFF. The CDR3 DNA is TGTGCCAGCAGACTCCCGGGACAGTATTACAATGAGCAGTTCTTC.

This clonotype was detected many times. CDR3 DNA: TGTGCCAGCAGTTACTCGTCGGACACAGCCTACGAGCAGTACTTC. Protein: CASSYSSDTAYEQYF. V is TRBV6-5 and J is TRBJ2-7, with D perhaps matching TRBD1 (5 bases). CDR1 and CDR2 (germline): MNHEY, SVGAGI. Trimming cost V 0 bases and J 2 bases, with 11 bases left between them. The CDR3 runs 15 residues.

The chain employs TRBV12-3 or TRBV12-4 and TRBJ1-4, with 9 bases that match TRBD1. The CDR3 spans 16 residues. The V segment lost 4 bases and the J segment 7 bases; nucleotides outside the gene matches: 10. DNA of the CDR3: TGTGCCAGCAGTTCAAATCGGGACAGGGCGACTGAAAAACTGTTTTTT. Protein sequence: CASSSNRDRATEKLFF.

This rearrangement joins TRBV10-3 to TRBJ1-6; unclear D gene. CDR1 and CDR2 from the germline V gene are ENHRY and SYGVKD. V was cut by 2 bases and J by 7 bases, with 15 bases left in between. This CDR3 is built from 16 residues. CDR3 sequence: CAISELASASNSPLHF. The CDR3 DNA sequence: TGTGCCATCAGTGAGCTAGCGAGTGCCTCAAATTCACCCCTCCACTTT.

Many counts were recorded for this clonotype. The chain has TRBV20-1 and TRBJ2-3; possible D gene TRBD1, 5 bases. V was pared by 2 bases and J by 3 bases, with 12 bases between. In germline, CDR1 is DFQATT, CDR2 SNEGSKA (reference sequence). The CDR3 has 14 amino acids. The CDR3 DNA reads TGCAGTGCTAGACTTTTAGGGGTAACAGATACGCAGTATTTT. It encodes CSARLLGVTDTQYF.